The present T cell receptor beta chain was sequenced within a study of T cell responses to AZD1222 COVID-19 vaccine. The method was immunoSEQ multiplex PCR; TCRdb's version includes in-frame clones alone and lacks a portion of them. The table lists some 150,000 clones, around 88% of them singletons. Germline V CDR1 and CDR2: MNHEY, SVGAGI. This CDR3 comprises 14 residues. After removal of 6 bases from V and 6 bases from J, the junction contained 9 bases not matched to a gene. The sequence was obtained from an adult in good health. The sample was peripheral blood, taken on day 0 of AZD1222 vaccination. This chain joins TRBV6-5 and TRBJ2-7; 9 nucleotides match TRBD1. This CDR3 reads CASSLPGQGSEQYF. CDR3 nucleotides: TGTGCCAGCAGCCTACCGGGACAGGGTTCCGAGCAGTACTTC.